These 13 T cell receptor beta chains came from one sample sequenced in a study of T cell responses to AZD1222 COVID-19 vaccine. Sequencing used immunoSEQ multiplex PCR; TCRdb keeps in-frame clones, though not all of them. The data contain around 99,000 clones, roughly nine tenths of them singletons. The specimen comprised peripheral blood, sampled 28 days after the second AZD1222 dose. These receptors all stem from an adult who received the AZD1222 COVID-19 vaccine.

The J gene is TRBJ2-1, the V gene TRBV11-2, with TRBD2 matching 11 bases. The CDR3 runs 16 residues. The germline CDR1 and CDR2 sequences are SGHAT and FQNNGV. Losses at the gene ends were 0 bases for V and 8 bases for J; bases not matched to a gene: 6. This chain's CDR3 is CASSLELAGAGDEQFF. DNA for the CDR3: TGTGCCAGCAGCTTAGAACTAGCGGGAGCCGGAGATGAGCAGTTCTTC.

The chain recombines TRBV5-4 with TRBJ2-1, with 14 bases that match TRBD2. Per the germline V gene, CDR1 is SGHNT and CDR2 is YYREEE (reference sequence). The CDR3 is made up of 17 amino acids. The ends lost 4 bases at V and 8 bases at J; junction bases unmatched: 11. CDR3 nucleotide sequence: TGTGCCAGCAGCCCAGGGACTAGCGGGAGTTTGGGTGATGAGCAGTTCTTC. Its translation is CASSPGTSGSLGDEQFF.

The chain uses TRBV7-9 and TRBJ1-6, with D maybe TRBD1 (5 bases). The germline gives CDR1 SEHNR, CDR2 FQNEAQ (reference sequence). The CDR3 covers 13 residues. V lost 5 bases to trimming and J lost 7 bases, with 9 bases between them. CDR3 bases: TGTGCCAGCAGCCCAGGGTACAATTCACCCCTCCACTTT. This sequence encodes CASSPGYNSPLHF.

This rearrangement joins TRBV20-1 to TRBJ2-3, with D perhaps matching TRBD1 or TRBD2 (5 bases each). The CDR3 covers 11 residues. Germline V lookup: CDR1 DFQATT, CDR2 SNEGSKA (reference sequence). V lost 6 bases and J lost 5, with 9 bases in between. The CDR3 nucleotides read TGCAGTGCCTTGAGGGGAGATACGCAGTATTTT. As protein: CSALRGDTQYF.

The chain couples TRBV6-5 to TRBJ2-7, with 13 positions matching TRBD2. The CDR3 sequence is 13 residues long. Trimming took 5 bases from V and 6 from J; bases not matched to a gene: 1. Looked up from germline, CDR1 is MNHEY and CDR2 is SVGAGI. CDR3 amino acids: CASSRTSGSEQYF. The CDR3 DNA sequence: TGTGCCAGCAGTCGGACTAGCGGGAGCGAGCAGTACTTC.

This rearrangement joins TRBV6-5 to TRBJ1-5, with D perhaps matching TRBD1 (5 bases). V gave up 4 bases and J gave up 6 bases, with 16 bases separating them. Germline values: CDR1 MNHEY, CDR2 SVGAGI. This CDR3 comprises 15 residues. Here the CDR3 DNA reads TGTGCCAGCAGTTCCCACCCCGCCGGGGGTCAGCCCCAGCATTTT. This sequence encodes CASSSHPAGGQPQHF.

In nucleotides, the CDR3 is TGTGTCAGAAGCACCATCGGGACTAGCGGGAGCAATGAGCAGTTCTTC. It translates to CVRSTIGTSGSNEQFF. The chain couples TRBV7-5 to TRBJ2-1; the table assigns TRBD2, which was not confirmed against the DNA. TRBV7-5 is a known pseudogene. This CDR3 has 16 amino acids.

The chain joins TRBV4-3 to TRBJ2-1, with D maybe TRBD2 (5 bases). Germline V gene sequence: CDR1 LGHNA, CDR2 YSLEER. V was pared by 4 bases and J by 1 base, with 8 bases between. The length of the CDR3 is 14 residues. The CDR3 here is CASSPRDSYNEQFF. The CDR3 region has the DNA TGCGCCAGCAGCCCCCGGGATTCCTACAATGAGCAGTTCTTC.

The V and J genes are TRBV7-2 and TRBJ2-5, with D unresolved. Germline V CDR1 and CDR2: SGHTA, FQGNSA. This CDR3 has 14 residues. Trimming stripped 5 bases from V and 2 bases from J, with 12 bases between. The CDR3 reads CASSPSWSQETQYF. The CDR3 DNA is TGTGCCAGCAGCCCGAGTTGGTCTCAAGAGACCCAGTACTTC.

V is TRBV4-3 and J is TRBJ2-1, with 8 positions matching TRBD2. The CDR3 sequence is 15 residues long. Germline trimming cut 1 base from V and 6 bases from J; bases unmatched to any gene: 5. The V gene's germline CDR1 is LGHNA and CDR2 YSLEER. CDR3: CASSQGLREVNEQFF. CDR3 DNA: TGCGCCAGCAGCCAAGGTTTGCGGGAGGTCAATGAGCAGTTCTTC.

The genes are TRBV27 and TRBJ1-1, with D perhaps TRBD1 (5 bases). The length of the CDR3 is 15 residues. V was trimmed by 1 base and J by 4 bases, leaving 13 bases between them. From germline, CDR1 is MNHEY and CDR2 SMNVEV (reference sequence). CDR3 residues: CASSLLAGLSTEAFF. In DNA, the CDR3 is TGTGCCAGCAGTTTATTAGCAGGGTTGTCCACTGAAGCTTTCTTT.

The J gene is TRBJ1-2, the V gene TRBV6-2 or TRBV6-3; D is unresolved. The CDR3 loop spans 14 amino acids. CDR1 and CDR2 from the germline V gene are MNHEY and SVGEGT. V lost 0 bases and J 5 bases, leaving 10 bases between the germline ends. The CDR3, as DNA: TGTGCCAGCAGTTACTCGGAAGGGTTGTATGGCTACACCTTC. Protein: CASSYSEGLYGYTF.

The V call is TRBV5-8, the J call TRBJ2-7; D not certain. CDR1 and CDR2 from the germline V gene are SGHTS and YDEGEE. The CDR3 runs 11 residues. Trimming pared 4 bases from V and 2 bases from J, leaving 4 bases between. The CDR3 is CASSQTYEQYF. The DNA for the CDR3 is TGTGCCAGCAGCCAGACCTACGAGCAGTACTTC.